The rows below give T cell receptor beta chains drawn from one sample of a study of blood T cell repertoires in COVID-19. The table came from immunoSEQ multiplex PCR; TCRdb's copy has only in-frame clones and leaves some out. The sample has some 87,000 clones, around 88% seen once. Sequenced: peripheral blood. The receptors originated from a man older than 75 with active or convalescent COVID-19. Both conserved end residues are part of each CDR3. A D gene is named only where the DNA matches it firmly. Clone size, where shown, is once, few, many, or a class for clones that have expanded.

clone size: .; V gene: TRBV7-9; J gene: TRBJ1-5; D gene: .; CDR3 protein: CASSLGTGQGSNQPQHF; CDR3 DNA: TGTGCCAGCAGCCTCGGAACAGGGCAAGGGAGCAATCAGCCCCAGCATTTT
clone size: .; V gene: TRBV29-1; J gene: TRBJ1-1; D gene: .; CDR3 protein: CSVEEIQDTEAFF; CDR3 DNA: TGCAGCGTTGAAGAGATACAGGACACTGAAGCTTTCTTT
clone size: .; V gene: TRBV29-1; J gene: TRBJ1-1; D gene: .; CDR3 protein: CSSASGEEGTEAFF; CDR3 DNA: TGCAGCAGCGCTTCAGGGGAAGAAGGAACTGAAGCTTTCTTT
clone size: .; V gene: TRBV6-5; J gene: TRBJ1-6; D gene: .; CDR3 protein: CASSYLRESPLHF; CDR3 DNA: TGTGCCAGCAGTTACCTACGAGAATCACCCCTCCACTTT
clone size: .; V gene: TRBV12-3/TRBV12-4; J gene: TRBJ2-1; D gene: .; CDR3 protein: CASSLFRDNEQFF; CDR3 DNA: TGTGCCAGCAGTTTATTCCGAGACAATGAGCAGTTCTTC
clone size: .; V gene: TRBV18; J gene: TRBJ2-1; D gene: TRBD1; CDR3 protein: CASSDRGQSYNEQFF; CDR3 DNA: TGTGCCAGCTCAGACAGGGGCCAGTCCTACAATGAGCAGTTCTTC
clone size: .; V gene: TRBV7-2; J gene: TRBJ2-7; D gene: TRBD1; CDR3 protein: CASSMTGTGVHEQYF; CDR3 DNA: TGTGCCAGCAGCATGACCGGGACAGGGGTGCACGAGCAGTACTTC
clone size: .; V gene: TRBV18; J gene: TRBJ1-1; D gene: TRBD1; CDR3 protein: CASSPTGSEAFF; CDR3 DNA: TGTGCCAGCTCACCGACAGGGAGTGAAGCTTTCTTT
clone size: .; V gene: TRBV6-2/TRBV6-3; J gene: TRBJ2-3; D gene: TRBD2; CDR3 protein: CASSYPSRVAGGSTDTQYF; CDR3 DNA: TGTGCCAGCAGTTACCCCTCCCGGGTAGCGGGGGGGAGCACAGATACGCAGTATTTT
clone size: .; V gene: TRBV28; J gene: TRBJ1-5; D gene: .; CDR3 protein: CASSLGGDGQPQHF; CDR3 DNA: TGTGCCAGCAGTTTAGGAGGGGACGGTCAGCCCCAGCATTTT
clone size: .; V gene: TRBV7-2; J gene: TRBJ1-1; D gene: TRBD1; CDR3 protein: CASSLVQGAEAEAFF; CDR3 DNA: TGTGCCAGCAGCTTAGTACAGGGGGCTGAGGCTGAAGCTTTCTTT
clone size: .; V gene: TRBV5-1; J gene: TRBJ1-4; D gene: .; CDR3 protein: CASSSDGPEGEKLFF; CDR3 DNA: TGCGCCAGCAGCTCCGACGGTCCAGAGGGTGAAAAACTGTTTTTT
clone size: .; V gene: TRBV6-5; J gene: TRBJ1-4; D gene: TRBD1; CDR3 protein: CASSYGAGQGDEKLFF; CDR3 DNA: TGTGCCAGCAGTTATGGTGCGGGACAGGGAGATGAAAAACTGTTTTTT
clone size: .; V gene: TRBV4-3; J gene: TRBJ2-7; D gene: .; CDR3 protein: CASSQDSESYEQYF; CDR3 DNA: TGCGCCAGCAGCCAGGACAGCGAATCCTACGAGCAGTACTTC
clone size: .; V gene: TRBV6-2/TRBV6-3; J gene: TRBJ2-7; D gene: TRBD2; CDR3 protein: CASSKLAGGREQYF; CDR3 DNA: TGTGCCAGCAGTAAACTAGCGGGGGGCCGGGAGCAGTACTTC
clone size: .; V gene: TRBV21-1; J gene: TRBJ2-7; D gene: .; CDR3 protein: CASSKAARGQTYEQYF; CDR3 DNA: TGTGCCAGCAGCAAAGCGGCCCGGGGTCAAACCTACGAGCAGTACTTC
clone size: .; V gene: TRBV28; J gene: TRBJ2-1; D gene: .; CDR3 protein: CASSLFQNEQFF; CDR3 DNA: TGTGCCAGCAGTTTATTCCAAAATGAGCAGTTCTTC
clone size: .; V gene: TRBV9; J gene: TRBJ1-1; D gene: .; CDR3 protein: CASSVALNTEAFF; CDR3 DNA: TGTGCCAGCAGCGTAGCCTTGAACACTGAAGCTTTCTTT
clone size: .; V gene: TRBV30; J gene: TRBJ1-2; D gene: TRBD1; CDR3 protein: CAFWTGGGYTF; CDR3 DNA: TGTGCCTTCTGGACAGGGGGCGGCTACACCTTC
clone size: few; V gene: TRBV7-9; J gene: TRBJ1-1; D gene: .; CDR3 protein: CASSTTENTEAFF; CDR3 DNA: TGTGCCAGCAGCACGACAGAGAACACTGAAGCTTTCTTT
clone size: .; V gene: TRBV30; J gene: TRBJ1-2; D gene: .; CDR3 protein: CAWSVGIANYGYTF; CDR3 DNA: TGTGCCTGGAGTGTAGGTATAGCCAACTATGGCTACACCTTC
clone size: .; V gene: TRBV2; J gene: TRBJ1-2; D gene: TRBD1; CDR3 protein: CASSGVWTGGYTF; CDR3 DNA: TGTGCCAGCAGTGGGGTTTGGACAGGCGGCTACACCTTC
clone size: .; V gene: TRBV20-1; J gene: TRBJ2-7; D gene: TRBD2; CDR3 protein: CSASPGGNYEQYF; CDR3 DNA: TGCAGTGCTAGTCCCGGGGGGAACTACGAGCAGTACTTC
clone size: .; V gene: TRBV7-6; J gene: TRBJ2-1; D gene: TRBD2; CDR3 protein: CASSLVIGGNSYNEQFF; CDR3 DNA: TGTGCCAGCAGCTTAGTGATCGGGGGGAACTCCTACAATGAGCAGTTCTTC
clone size: .; V gene: TRBV9; J gene: TRBJ2-2; D gene: .; CDR3 protein: CASSVGTANTGELFF; CDR3 DNA: TGTGCCAGCAGCGTAGGGACAGCAAACACCGGGGAGCTGTTTTTT
clone size: .; V gene: TRBV9; J gene: TRBJ1-4; D gene: .; CDR3 protein: CASSSAGHVPNEKLFF; CDR3 DNA: TGTGCCAGCAGCTCAGCTGGACACGTCCCTAATGAAAAACTGTTTTTT
clone size: few; V gene: TRBV7-2; J gene: TRBJ2-6; D gene: .; CDR3 protein: CASSLESFGYSSGANVLTF; CDR3 DNA: TGTGCCAGCAGCTTAGAGTCGTTCGGGTATAGCTCTGGGGCCAACGTCCTGACTTTC
clone size: once; V gene: TRBV28; J gene: TRBJ2-1; D gene: TRBD2; CDR3 protein: CATLRLAGEDWQFF; CDR3 DNA: TGTGCCACCCTAAGGCTAGCGGGAGAGGATTGGCAGTTCTTC
clone size: .; V gene: TRBV20-1; J gene: TRBJ1-1; D gene: .; CDR3 protein: CSARDTEAFF; CDR3 DNA: TGCAGTGCCCGGGACACTGAAGCTTTCTTT
clone size: .; V gene: TRBV10-3; J gene: TRBJ2-5; D gene: .; CDR3 protein: CAISESGGAGETQYF; CDR3 DNA: TGTGCCATCAGTGAGTCGGGGGGGGCCGGAGAGACCCAGTACTTC